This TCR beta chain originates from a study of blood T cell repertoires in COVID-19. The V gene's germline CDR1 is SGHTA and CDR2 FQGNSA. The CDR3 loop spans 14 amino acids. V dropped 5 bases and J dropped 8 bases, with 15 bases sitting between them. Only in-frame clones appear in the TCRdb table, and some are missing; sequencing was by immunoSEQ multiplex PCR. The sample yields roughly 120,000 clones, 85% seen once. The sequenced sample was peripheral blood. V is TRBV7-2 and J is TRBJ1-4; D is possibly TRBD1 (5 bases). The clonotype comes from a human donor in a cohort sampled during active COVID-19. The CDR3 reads CASSAGRGGEKLFF. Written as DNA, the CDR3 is TGTGCCAGCAGCGCGGGCCGTGGGGGGGAAAAACTGTTTTTT.